The source of this T cell receptor beta chain is a study of control samples from healthy donors and cancer patients (dated by TCRdb to 2018 to 2020). Regarding this clone: Its antigen is currently not known. No clone much larger than this one lies a single base away; base qualities are absent.

From V the trimming removes 10 bases and from J it removes 4 bases, while the gene matches leave 10 bases of the junction unaccounted for. The germline V gene sets CDR1 to MDHEN and CDR2 to SYDVKM. There are 14 amino acids in the CDR3, from cysteine to phenylalanine inclusive. The retained sequence is limited to the CDR3, 42 bases, with the frame set at the first base. The library came from the immunoSEQ multiplex PCR assay. TCRdb limited this immuneACCESS table to in-frame rearrangements with V and J called. A share of clones is missing; checked studies link under half to unresolved V genes, and the rest is unexplained. This sample has about 100,000 clones in its table, and around 88% of those were observed once. The ten biggest clones cover roughly 13% of the sample.

The sequence was obtained from a man younger than 45 in good health. Rearrangement joined TRBV28 to TRBJ1-5; 7 central bases correspond to TRBD1. Specimen: blood. The DNA sequence is as follows: TGTGCCATTAAACAGGGGACGTGGAATCAGCCCCAGCATTTT. It translates as CAIKQGTWNQPQHF.